The 14 T cell receptor beta chains below were found in one sample sequenced in a study of T cells after yellow fever vaccination. TCRdb re-derived calls from the 5' RACE reads in MiXCR, one entry per CDR3 protein. In the table there are some 350,000 distinct CDR3 sequences, about 4% of which are singletons. This material consisted of PBMCs, taken 5 days after the yellow fever booster vaccination. The receptors derive from a man aged 18-30 years who received the YFV17D yellow fever vaccine.

The chain employs TRBV24-1 and TRBJ1-1, with D hard to call. V shed 1 base and J shed 1 base, with 9 bases lying between them. CDR1 is KGHDR, CDR2 SFDVKD, per germline. This CDR3 region has 15 residues. The CDR3 DNA reads TGTGCCACCAGTGATTTTGGTAGGGCGAACACTGAAGCTTTCTTT. Translating gives CATSDFGRANTEAFF.

This clonotype was observed a handful of times. This chain connects TRBV18 to TRBJ2-6; possible D gene TRBD2, 5 bases. The germline V and J ends were trimmed by 8 bases and 2 bases, with 10 bases remaining between them. This CDR3 contains 14 residues. Germline V lookup: CDR1 KGHSH, CDR2 LQKENI. Here the CDR3 DNA reads TGTGCCAGCCAAAGGGAGACTGGGGCCAACGTCCTGACTTTC. Amino acids: CASQRETGANVLTF.

This clonotype appeared a few times. The rearrangement uses TRBV12-3 or TRBV12-4 and TRBJ2-4, with TRBD2 matching over 8 bases. The V and J ends lost 6 bases and 6 bases, in that order; junction bases with no gene match: 13. The CDR3 contains 16 residues. The CDR3 coding sequence is TGTGCCAGCAGCCCCCCGGGGGGGGGCCGGCTAAACATTCAGTACTTC. It encodes CASSPPGGGRLNIQYF.

This clonotype has just a few counts. J is TRBJ2-7 and V is TRBV6-5, with 13 bases aligning to TRBD2. The CDR3 is made up of 15 amino acids. From germline, CDR1 is MNHEY and CDR2 SVGAGI. The trim removed 6 bases at V and 2 bases at J, leaving 4 bases unmatched. The CDR3 here is CASSRTSGGAYEQYV. DNA for the CDR3: TGTGCCAGCAGCCGGACTAGCGGGGGTGCCTACGAGCAGTACGTC.

V is TRBV15 and J is TRBJ2-7; perhaps D is TRBD1 or TRBD2 (5 bases each). There are 14 residues in the CDR3. Germline V gives CDR1 LNHNV, CDR2 YYDKDF (reference sequence). V lost 0 bases and J lost 7, with 13 bases in between. DNA of the CDR3: TGTGCCACCAGCAGAGATGGTGGGACGGAGGAGCAGTACGTC. Translated, it gives CATSRDGGTEEQYV.

This rearrangement joins TRBV27 to TRBJ1-1; 12 bases fit TRBD1. Germline V CDR1 and CDR2: MNHEY, SMNVEV (reference sequence). J gave up 6 bases and V 5 bases, and 16 bases lay outside the gene matches. The CDR3 length is 18 residues. This CDR3 is CASSLLPLLRDRGPEAFF. The CDR3 coding sequence is TGTGCCAGCAGTCTACTCCCCCTTCTCCGGGACAGGGGGCCTGAAGCTTTCTTT.

In its sample, this clonotype was seen many times. The chain uses TRBV5-1 and TRBJ2-7; D might be TRBD2 (6 bases). Trimming cost V 4 bases and J 0 bases, with 11 bases left between them. Germline values: CDR1 SGHRS, CDR2 YFSETQ. The length of the CDR3 is 14 residues. CDR3 DNA sequence: TGCGCCAGCAGCCCCCCCGGGAGCTCCTACGAGCAGTACTTC. As protein: CASSPPGSSYEQYF.

This chain uses TRBV4-3 with TRBJ2-2; D perhaps matches TRBD2 (5 bases). The germline V gene has CDR1 LGHNA and CDR2 YSLEER. This CDR3 has 16 amino acids. Trimming shortened V by 1 base and J by 7 bases, and 16 bases separated the two germline ends. The CDR3 sequence is CASSQVTGSYNGELFF. The CDR3, as DNA: TGCGCCAGCAGCCAAGTGACGGGATCCTACAACGGGGAGCTGTTTTTT.

The V and J genes are TRBV6-2 or TRBV6-3 and TRBJ2-7, with TRBD2 matching over 8 bases. CDR3 length equals 18 residues. In germline, CDR1 is MNHEY, CDR2 SVGEGT. V lost 0 bases, J lost 1 base, and 11 bases stayed unmatched. The CDR3 region is CASSYSNLPTSGSYEQYF. Written as DNA, the CDR3 is TGTGCCAGCAGTTACTCGAATCTCCCAACTAGCGGTTCCTACGAGCAGTACTTC.

This clonotype was recorded many times. The rearrangement joins TRBV5-1 to TRBJ1-4; TRBD1 aligns across 7 bases. Germline V gene lookup returns CDR1 SGHRS and CDR2 YFSETQ. This CDR3 contains 14 residues. V lost 4 bases and J lost 8; bases outside the gene matches: 8. The CDR3 DNA follows: TGCGCCAGCAGCCGCAGACAGGGACAAGAAAAACTGTTTTTT. It encodes CASSRRQGQEKLFF.

The rearrangement uses TRBV6-2 or TRBV6-3 and TRBJ2-7, with TRBD2 matching 7 bases. The CDR3 is 16 residues long. V shed 4 bases, J shed 0 bases, and the junction held 9 bases outside the gene matches. The germline gives CDR1 MNHEY, CDR2 SVGEGT. The CDR3 spells CASSFNSGTPSYEQYV. CDR3 coding DNA: TGTGCCAGCAGTTTCAACAGCGGGACTCCCTCCTACGAGCAGTACGTC.

This chain links TRBV15 with TRBJ1-2, with unresolved D. Germline values: CDR1 LNHNV, CDR2 YYDKDF (reference sequence). Trimming removed 5 bases from V and 4 bases from J, with 11 bases in between. The CDR3 is 13 amino acids. The CDR3 bases are TGTGCCACCAGCCCCGACCTGGGCTATGGCTACACCTTC. Protein: CATSPDLGYGYTF.

V is TRBV4-3 and J is TRBJ2-3; 11 nucleotides match TRBD2. Germline CDR1 reads LGHNA; CDR2 reads YSLEER. The CDR3 covers 17 residues. Unmatched junction bases numbered 11, after V lost 3 bases and J lost 6 bases. The CDR3: CASSQDSGGAIFDTQYF. CDR3 nucleotides: TGCGCCAGCAGCCAGGATAGCGGGGGGGCGATTTTCGATACGCAGTATTTT.

This clonotype was found many times. The V call is TRBV7-2, the J call TRBJ1-1; unclear D gene. Germline V lookup: CDR1 SGHTA, CDR2 FQGNSA. CDR3 size: 13 residues. Trimming took 0 bases from V and 3 from J, leaving 5 bases between them. DNA of the CDR3: TGTGCCAGCAGCTTAGCTGGGTACACTGAAGCTTTCTTT. This sequence encodes CASSLAGYTEAFF. Full variable domain (remainder filled in from reference TRBV7-2 and TRBJ1-1): GAGVSQSPSNKVTEKGKDVELRCDPISGHTALYWYRQSLGQGLEFLIYFQGNSAPDKSGLPSDRFSAERTGGSVSTLTIQRTQQEDSAVYLCASSLAGYTEAFFGQGTRLTVV.